This T cell receptor beta chain was captured in a study of blood T cells in healthy people across ages. Study findings and constraints: Those diversity estimates obtained from one million T cells were thought to be underestimates. Diversity of TCR beta per million T cells declined in a roughly linear way with age.

Drawn from each donor were 7.5 to 10 milliliters of peripheral blood. Germline CDR1 and CDR2: MNHNS and SASEGT. The CDR3 totals 15 residues. With a J-beta primer mix and a sample-barcoded 5' primer, a second PCR ran about 7 to 12 cycles. The template-switch adaptor, which had 12 random nucleotides, put a tag on each cDNA molecule. MiXCR was run by TCRdb on the 5' RACE reads, yielding one entry per CDR3 protein. The repertoire holds hundreds of thousands of distinct CDR3 sequences, with approximately 60% as singletons. Of note for this clonotype: Its antigen is unidentified. Compared with germline, one end of the junction differs, possibly owing to a read error.

The chain is built from TRBV6-1 and TRBJ1-5, with a tentative D call TRBD1 (6 bases). Sequences were obtained from blood. The clonotype was recovered from a man in his forties or fifties in good health. The CDR3 protein is CVSQAGGEGNQPQHF. CDR3 bases: TGTGTCAGCCAGGCCGGGGGCGAGGGGAATCAGCCCCAGCATTTT.